This T cell receptor (beta chain) was recorded in a study of siplizumab effects on memory and regulatory T cells. The protocol was immunoSEQ multiplex PCR, while the TCRdb copy is restricted to in-frame clones and leaves out a portion. Counted here are tens of thousands of clones, about 90% occurring once; the ten biggest clones make up 25% to 35%. Germline CDR1 and CDR2: LGHNA and YNFKEQ. Trimming pared 0 bases from V and 0 bases from J, leaving 3 bases between. CDR3 length: 14 residues. Sequencing input: CD8+ T cells sorted from blood. This sequence joins TRBV4-2 and TRBJ2-1; D gene unclear. The receptor was isolated from a human donor in good health. The CDR3 region has the DNA TGTGCCAGCAGCCAAGAGAGCTCCTACAATGAGCAGTTCTTC. Translating gives CASSQESSYNEQFF.